Below, 12 T cell receptor beta chains from the same sample are listed, as sequenced in a study of T cells in Graves' hyperthyroidism and ophthalmopathy. From RNA transcripts, TCR beta CDR3 regions were amplified. First-round RT-PCR targeting the TCR CDR3 was performed with the HTBI primer set. A single record per CDR3 protein comes from TCRdb applying MiXCR to the multiplex PCR reads. The table includes 600,000 or so distinct CDR3 sequences, more than 12% detected once. The sample taken for sequencing was blood. Receptors were obtained from a woman in her 50s with Graves' ophthalmopathy.

The chain couples TRBV29-1 to TRBJ2-2; 11 bases are shared with TRBD2. J was trimmed by 5 bases and V by 7 bases; bases with no gene match: 3. Germline lookup yields CDR1 SQVTM and CDR2 ANQGSEA. There are 13 residues in the CDR3. The CDR3: CSGSGRATGELFF. The DNA for the CDR3 is TGCAGCGGTAGCGGGAGGGCTACCGGGGAGCTGTTTTTT.

This clonotype was observed many times. V and J are TRBV12-3 or TRBV12-4 and TRBJ2-2; 8 bases align to TRBD2. V lost 6 bases, J lost 1 base, and 4 bases stayed unmatched. The length of the CDR3 is 15 residues. The CDR3 is CASRPTSGNTGELFF. The CDR3 DNA sequence: TGTGCCAGCAGGCCTACTAGCGGGAACACCGGGGAGCTGTTTTTT.

This clonotype came up a few times. The chain has TRBV11-2 and TRBJ1-6, with TRBD1 matching 8 bases. The CDR3 runs to 17 residues. The ends lost 1 base at V and 14 bases at J; junction bases unmatched: 16. The germline V gene has CDR1 SGHAT and CDR2 FQNNGV. Written as DNA, the CDR3 is TGTGCCAGCAGCTTAGGAGGGACAGGCCGCCGTCTCTTTGCCCTCCACTTT. Protein: CASSLGGTGRRLFALHF.

This clonotype was counted many times. This chain links TRBV7-2 with TRBJ2-3, with TRBD2 identical over 14 bases. CDR1 is SGHTA, CDR2 FQGNSA, per germline. V dropped 1 base and J dropped 1; count of bases not matched to a gene: 19. The CDR3 consists of 23 residues. The CDR3 region has the DNA TGTGCCAGCAGCTTAGAGCGATTTGGACTAGCGGGAGGTAGGAGGGCCCGCACAGATACGCAGTATTTT. Translation: CASSLERFGLAGGRRARTDTQYF.

This clonotype was counted at least ten times. This sequence joins TRBV7-9 and TRBJ2-3; D might be TRBD2 (6 bases). The germline V gene has CDR1 SEHNR and CDR2 FQNEAQ (reference sequence). The CDR3 length is 13 residues. V dropped 6 bases and J dropped 0 bases, with 7 bases sitting between them. CDR3 DNA: TGTGCCAGCAGTACTAGCAGCACAGATACGCAGTATTTT. Amino acids: CASSTSSTDTQYF. Filled out from reference TRBV7-9 and TRBJ2-3, the complete variable domain reads DTGVSQNPRHKITKRGQNVTFRCDPISEHNRLYWYRQTLGQGPEFLTYFQNEAQLEKSRLLSDRFSAERPKGSFSTLEIQRTEQGDSAMYLCASSTSSTDTQYFGPGTRLTVL.

This clonotype was recorded a few times. The chain employs TRBV28 and TRBJ1-6; 9 bases agree with TRBD1. The CDR3 is made up of 15 amino acids. Germline trimming cut 8 bases from V and 5 bases from J; bases unmatched to any gene: 7. Germline CDR1 and CDR2: MDHEN and SYDVKM. CDR3 sequence (DNA): TGTGCCAGCCAAAGGACAGGGGACGATAATTCACCCCTCCACTTT. This codes for CASQRTGDDNSPLHF.

This clonotype came up many times. This sequence joins TRBV7-3 and TRBJ2-1; D may be TRBD2 (5 bases). Trimming removed 4 bases from V and 11 bases from J, with 12 bases in between. Germline V CDR1 and CDR2: SGHTA, FQGTGA. The CDR3 sequence is 12 residues long. In DNA, the CDR3 is TGTGCCAGCAGCTCCCCTCCCGGGAAGCAGTTCTTC. It is translated as CASSSPPGKQFF.

A word on this clonotype: This may be a read error, as it is one base from a much larger clone. No conserved phenylalanine or tryptophan is present at the end of the CDR3, so a read error is the likely explanation. The CDR3: CASGLLLGTGEQFL. The CDR3 DNA reads as TGTGCTAGTGGTTTGCTGTTAGGGACAGGGGAGCAGTTCCTC. V and J are TRBV12-5 and TRBJ2-1; TRBD1 matches 9 bases. This CDR3 comprises 14 residues. Germline values: CDR1 LGHNT, CDR2 FRNRAP. V shed 2 bases, J shed 10 bases, and the junction held 6 bases outside the gene matches.

This chain links TRBV6-6 with TRBJ1-1, with D possibly TRBD1 on 5 matching bases. The CDR3 covers 15 residues. Germline V gives CDR1 MNHNY, CDR2 SVGAGI (reference sequence). V was pared by 1 base and J by 4 bases, with 13 bases between. The CDR3 is CASSYFGGESTEAFF. CDR3 in DNA: TGTGCCAGCAGTTACTTTGGGGGGGAAAGCACTGAAGCTTTCTTT.

Ten or more counts support this clonotype. The chain joins TRBV18 to TRBJ2-3, with TRBD1 matching 10 bases. J lost 2 bases, V lost 2 bases, and 7 bases had no gene match. The germline V gene encodes CDR1 KGHSH and CDR2 LQKENI. The CDR3 sequence is 17 residues long. The CDR3 here is CASSPWRTGGITDTQYF. The CDR3, as DNA: TGTGCCAGCTCACCATGGAGGACAGGGGGGATCACAGATACGCAGTATTTT.

The rearrangement uses TRBV14 and TRBJ2-1; possible D gene TRBD1, 5 bases. The CDR3 has 14 amino acids. The germline CDR1 and CDR2 sequences are SGHDN and FVKESK. V was shortened by 5 bases and J by 3 bases, with 11 bases between the two germline ends. The CDR3 loop reads CASSRGPLYNEQFF. As DNA, the CDR3 is TGTGCCAGCAGCAGGGGTCCCCTCTACAATGAGCAGTTCTTC.

The rearrangement links TRBV15 to TRBJ1-3; 8 bases map to TRBD1. V lost 5 bases to trimming and J lost 3 bases; unmatched junction nucleotides: 6. The CDR3 is 15 amino acids. Germline V lookup: CDR1 LNHNV, CDR2 YYDKDF (reference sequence). The CDR3 sequence: CATSSDRVSGNTIYF. CDR3 nucleotides: TGTGCCACCAGCTCGGACAGGGTCAGTGGAAACACCATATATTTT.